Listed below are T cell receptor beta chains from one sample, sequenced in a study of CD8+CD57+ T cells in acquired aplastic anemia. TCRdb re-derived calls from the reads in MiXCR, one entry per CDR3 protein. Among about 290,000 distinct CDR3 sequences listed, around three fifths were seen once. The sample comprised sorted CD4+, CD8+, or CD8+CD57+ T cells (not recorded which) from PBMCs. The receptors stem from a human donor with aplastic anemia. Each CDR3 is given with its conserved first and last residue. The D gene is left open where the match is weak. The listing skips clone size in some rows; elsewhere it reads once, few, many or a size class.

D gene: TRBD2; J gene: TRBJ2-7; V gene: TRBV5-8; clone size: many; CDR3 protein: CASSTMGSGRAREQYF; CDR3 DNA: TGTGCCAGCAGCACCATGGGTAGCGGGAGGGCGAGAGAGCAGTACTTC
D gene: NA; J gene: TRBJ1-3; V gene: TRBV29-1; clone size: many; CDR3 protein: CSVGYSSGNTIYF; CDR3 DNA: TGCAGCGTTGGGTATAGCTCTGGAAACACCATATATTTT
D gene: TRBD2; J gene: TRBJ2-7; V gene: TRBV5-8; clone size: many; CDR3 protein: CASSLAGGPINEQYF; CDR3 DNA: TGTGCCAGCAGCTTGGCGGGAGGGCCTATCAACGAGCAGTACTTC
D gene: TRBD1; J gene: TRBJ1-1; V gene: TRBV7-3; clone size: NA; CDR3 protein: CASRGTGANTEAFF; CDR3 DNA: TGTGCCAGCAGGGGGACAGGGGCCAACACTGAAGCTTTCTTT
D gene: NA; J gene: TRBJ2-7; V gene: TRBV7-8; clone size: few; CDR3 protein: CASSMIGGHEQYF; CDR3 DNA: TGTGCCAGCAGCATGATCGGGGGGCACGAGCAGTACTTC
D gene: TRBD1; J gene: TRBJ1-1; V gene: TRBV7-9; clone size: many; CDR3 protein: CASNSQGGNTEAFF; CDR3 DNA: TGTGCCAGCAACTCACAGGGGGGGAACACTGAAGCTTTCTTT
D gene: NA; J gene: TRBJ2-5; V gene: TRBV6-6; clone size: many; CDR3 protein: CASSYGNPQYETQYF; CDR3 DNA: TGTGCCAGCAGTTATGGTAACCCGCAGTACGAGACCCAGTACTTC
D gene: TRBD2; J gene: TRBJ2-7; V gene: TRBV7-2; clone size: few; CDR3 protein: CASSLLAGDPYEQYF; CDR3 DNA: TGTGCCAGCAGCTTATTAGCGGGAGACCCCTACGAGCAGTACTTC
D gene: NA; J gene: TRBJ2-3; V gene: TRBV6-1; clone size: NA; CDR3 protein: CASSPPRDTDTQYF; CDR3 DNA: TGTGCCAGCAGTCCCCCGAGGGACACAGATACGCAGTATTTT
D gene: TRBD2; J gene: TRBJ2-7; V gene: TRBV7-9; clone size: NA; CDR3 protein: CASRGLAGEYEQYF; CDR3 DNA: TGTGCCAGCAGGGGACTAGCGGGAGAATACGAGCAGTACTTC
D gene: NA; J gene: TRBJ1-5; V gene: TRBV19; clone size: few; CDR3 protein: CASSNLLGGHNQPQHF; CDR3 DNA: TGTGCCAGTAGCAACCTCCTTGGGGGACACAATCAGCCCCAGCATTTT
D gene: NA; J gene: TRBJ2-5; V gene: TRBV7-8; clone size: once; CDR3 protein: CASSLAGGEYETQYF; CDR3 DNA: TGTGCCAGCAGCTTAGCGGGGGGCGAGTATGAGACCCAGTACTTC
D gene: NA; J gene: TRBJ1-1; V gene: TRBV20-1; clone size: NA; CDR3 protein: CSAARLAEAFF; CDR3 DNA: TGCAGTGCGGCTCGACTGGCTGAAGCTTTCTTT
D gene: TRBD1; J gene: TRBJ2-2; V gene: TRBV5-6; clone size: many; CDR3 protein: CASSIRDRSFAGELFF; CDR3 DNA: TGTGCCAGCAGCATCCGGGACAGAAGTTTCGCCGGGGAGCTGTTTTTT
D gene: TRBD1; J gene: TRBJ1-3; V gene: TRBV7-2; clone size: NA; CDR3 protein: CASSTILTGAWAGNTICF; CDR3 DNA: TGTGCCAGCAGCACCATCCTCACAGGGGCTTGGGCTGGAAACACCATATGTTTT
D gene: TRBD2; J gene: TRBJ2-1; V gene: TRBV20-1; clone size: few; CDR3 protein: CSARGTSGSSYNEQFF; CDR3 DNA: TGCAGTGCTAGGGGGACTAGCGGGAGCTCCTACAATGAGCAGTTCTTC
D gene: TRBD1; J gene: TRBJ2-5; V gene: TRBV19; clone size: few; CDR3 protein: CASSILHRDRGVKETQCF; CDR3 DNA: TGTGCCAGTAGTATCCTGCACCGGGACAGGGGAGTAAAAGAGACCCAGTGCTTC
D gene: TRBD2; J gene: TRBJ2-1; V gene: TRBV6-5; clone size: NA; CDR3 protein: CASSSGSFIWNEQFF; CDR3 DNA: TGTGCCAGCAGTAGCGGGAGTTTCATCTGGAATGAGCAGTTCTTC
D gene: TRBD1; J gene: TRBJ2-7; V gene: TRBV15; clone size: few; CDR3 protein: CATSRRTGEDEQYF; CDR3 DNA: TGTGCCACCAGCAGGCGGACAGGGGAGGACGAGCAGTACTTC
D gene: NA; J gene: TRBJ2-5; V gene: TRBV20-1; clone size: NA; CDR3 protein: CSARDYRGALQETQYF; CDR3 DNA: TGCAGTGCTAGAGATTACCGGGGGGCCCTCCAAGAGACCCAGTACTTC
D gene: NA; J gene: TRBJ1-6; V gene: TRBV5-6; clone size: few; CDR3 protein: CASSLVEGGDKRYSPLHF; CDR3 DNA: TGTGCCAGCAGCTTAGTCGAGGGAGGTGATAAAAGATATTCACCCCTCCACTTT
D gene: NA; J gene: TRBJ1-5; V gene: TRBV6-5; clone size: many; CDR3 protein: CASSYTNSNQPQHF; CDR3 DNA: TGTGCCAGCAGTTACACTAATAGCAATCAGCCCCAGCATTTT
D gene: TRBD1; J gene: TRBJ2-7; V gene: TRBV2; clone size: few; CDR3 protein: CATRQGVGEQYF; CDR3 DNA: TGTGCCACTAGACAGGGGGTGGGGGAGCAGTACTTC
D gene: NA; J gene: TRBJ1-2; V gene: TRBV29-1; clone size: once; CDR3 protein: CSVVQGRGVGYTF; CDR3 DNA: TGCAGCGTAGTACAGGGTCGGGGTGTGGGCTACACCTTC
D gene: TRBD1; J gene: TRBJ1-3; V gene: TRBV24-1; clone size: many; CDR3 protein: CATSDGDRVASGNTIYF; CDR3 DNA: TGTGCCACCAGTGATGGGGACAGGGTGGCCTCTGGAAACACCATATATTTT
D gene: TRBD1; J gene: TRBJ1-1; V gene: TRBV7-9; clone size: NA; CDR3 protein: CASSLVGTGNTEAFF; CDR3 DNA: TGTGCCAGCAGCTTAGTTGGGACAGGGAACACTGAAGCTTTCTTT
D gene: TRBD2; J gene: TRBJ2-1; V gene: TRBV7-9; clone size: NA; CDR3 protein: CASSPRTSGQYSSYNEQFF; CDR3 DNA: TGTGCCAGCAGCCCTCGGACTAGCGGGCAATACAGCTCCTACAATGAGCAGTTCTTC
D gene: NA; J gene: TRBJ2-7; V gene: TRBV7-6; clone size: NA; CDR3 protein: CSVGVHSRSYEQYF; CDR3 DNA: TGTTCCGTAGGGGTTCACAGTAGATCCTACGAGCAGTACTTC
D gene: NA; J gene: TRBJ2-1; V gene: TRBV9; clone size: NA; CDR3 protein: CASSVAGEQFF; CDR3 DNA: TGTGCCAGCAGCGTAGCTGGTGAGCAGTTCTTC
D gene: NA; J gene: TRBJ1-2; V gene: TRBV20-1; clone size: NA; CDR3 protein: CSARDLGRSYGYTF; CDR3 DNA: TGCAGTGCTAGAGATCTAGGCAGGAGCTATGGCTACACCTTC
D gene: NA; J gene: TRBJ2-5; V gene: TRBV29-1; clone size: NA; CDR3 protein: CSVEGGRYIQETQYF; CDR3 DNA: TGCAGCGTTGAGGGCGGACGGTATATCCAAGAGACCCAGTACTTC
D gene: NA; J gene: TRBJ2-3; V gene: TRBV7-9; clone size: many; CDR3 protein: CASSLLSGITDTQYF; CDR3 DNA: TGTGCCAGCAGCTTACTTAGCGGTATCACAGATACGCAGTATTTT
D gene: NA; J gene: TRBJ1-1; V gene: TRBV7-3; clone size: few; CDR3 protein: CASSAGVWNTEAFF; CDR3 DNA: TGTGCCAGCAGCGCAGGGGTGTGGAACACTGAAGCTTTCTTT
D gene: TRBD1; J gene: TRBJ2-5; V gene: TRBV13; clone size: few; CDR3 protein: CASSFRDRETKETQYF; CDR3 DNA: TGTGCCAGCAGCTTTCGGGACAGAGAAACCAAAGAGACCCAGTACTTC